The source of this T cell receptor (beta chain) is a study of CD8 T cells in Susac syndrome. Study-wide findings and caveats: Acknowledgment was made by the study that its TCR sequencing and HLA analysis involved a relatively small number of individuals.

As for this clonotype: The target antigen is unknown.

The CDR3 runs 14 residues. V shed 2 bases, J shed 5 bases, and the junction held 5 bases outside the gene matches. CDR1 is SGHRS and CDR2 is YFSETQ in the germline V gene. Roughly 0.45 to 1 ug RNA was reverse transcribed with random hexamers. TCRdb called the immunoSEQ multiplex PCR reads again in MiXCR, with one record for every CDR3 protein. There are roughly 200,000 distinct CDR3 sequences in the sample; roughly 90% occur only once, and about 0.1% lies in the top ten. The specimen was CD4+ T cells from PBMCs. The receptor comes from a human donor with Susac syndrome. The chain links TRBV5-1 to TRBJ2-5, with 8 bases fitting TRBD2. In nucleotides, the CDR3 is TGCGCCAGCAGCTTTAGCGGGAAAGAGGAGACCCAGTACTTC. Its protein product is CASSFSGKEETQYF. Variable domain in full (rest from reference TRBV5-1 and TRBJ2-5): KAGVTQTPRYLIKTRGQQVTLSCSPISGHRSVSWYQQTPGQGLQFLFEYFSETQRNKGNFPGRFSGRQFSNSRSEMNVSTLELGDSALYLCASSFSGKEETQYFGPGTRLLVL.